This T cell receptor (beta chain) was sequenced for a study of blood T cell repertoires in COVID-19. Study at large: Samples representing acute and convalescent COVID-19 were sourced from the United States, Italy and Spain.

In the authors' methods: Using reference gene primer amplification, nucleated cell counts were estimated. Generated by immunoSEQ multiplex PCR, the TCRdb table keeps only in-frame clones and is missing some. V, J and clone size were drawn from that table, and D and trimming were deduced from the DNA. The sample records 97,000 or so clones, about four fifths being singletons. The ends were cut back, 1 base at V and 10 bases at J, with 10 bases in the middle. Germline V gene lookup returns CDR1 SGHDN and CDR2 FVKESK. This CDR3 has 12 amino acids. There are a few counts of this clone. The chain couples TRBV14 to TRBJ2-5; D not resolved. The sequenced sample was peripheral blood. The clonotype was recovered from a woman older than 75 with active or convalescent COVID-19. CDR3 nucleotide sequence: TGTGCCAGCAGCCAAGGATCGGTAGACCAGTACTTC. It specifies CASSQGSVDQYF. Filled out from reference TRBV14 and TRBJ2-5, the complete variable domain reads EAGVTQFPSHSVIEKGQTVTLRCDPISGHDNLYWYRRVMGKEIKFLLHFVKESKQDESGMPNNRFLAERTGGTYSTLKVQPAELEDSGVYFCASSQGSVDQYFGPGTRLLVL.